The source of this T cell receptor (beta chain) is a study of blood T cells in healthy people across ages. PCR was performed a second time for about 7 to 11 cycles using a sample-barcoded 5' primer and a J-beta primer mix. Using its own MiXCR run on the 5' RACE reads, TCRdb lists one record per CDR3 protein. The repertoire has under 1,000,000 distinct CDR3 sequences, about 34% of them found once; the top ten carry under 15%. The CDR3 spans 14 residues. V trimming: 3 bases; J trimming: 7 bases; junction bases outside the gene matches: 8. Germline V lookup: CDR1 SGHDT, CDR2 YYEEEE. Material for sequencing was blood. The chain uses TRBV5-6 and TRBJ2-7, with 9 nucleotides matching TRBD1. The TCR originated in a man aged 18 to 29 in good health. CDR3 amino acids: CASSSRTGEGEQYF. The CDR3, as DNA: TGTGCCAGCAGCTCTCGGACAGGGGAGGGTGAGCAGTACTTC.